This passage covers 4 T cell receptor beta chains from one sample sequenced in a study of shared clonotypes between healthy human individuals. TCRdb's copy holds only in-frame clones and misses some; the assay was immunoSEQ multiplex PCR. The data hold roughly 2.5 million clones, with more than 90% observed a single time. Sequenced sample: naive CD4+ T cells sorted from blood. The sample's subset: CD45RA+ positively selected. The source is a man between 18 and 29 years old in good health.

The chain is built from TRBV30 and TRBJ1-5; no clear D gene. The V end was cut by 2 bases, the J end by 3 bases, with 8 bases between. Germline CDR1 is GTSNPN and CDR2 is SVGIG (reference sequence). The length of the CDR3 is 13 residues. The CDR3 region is CAWSKVDNQPQHF. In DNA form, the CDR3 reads TGTGCCTGGAGTAAAGTCGACAATCAGCCCCAGCATTTT. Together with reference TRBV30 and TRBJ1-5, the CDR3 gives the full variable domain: SQTIHQWPATLVQPVGSPLSLECTVEGTSNPNLYWYRQAAGRGLQLLFYSVGIGQISSEVPQNLSASRPQDRQFILSSKKLLLSDSGFYLCAWSKVDNQPQHFGDGTRLSIL.

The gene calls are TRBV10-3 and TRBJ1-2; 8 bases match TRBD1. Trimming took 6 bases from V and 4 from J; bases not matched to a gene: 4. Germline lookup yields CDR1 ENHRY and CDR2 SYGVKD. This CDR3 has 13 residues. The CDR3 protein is CAIRTGDAYGYTF. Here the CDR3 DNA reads TGTGCCATCAGGACAGGGGATGCCTATGGCTACACCTTC.

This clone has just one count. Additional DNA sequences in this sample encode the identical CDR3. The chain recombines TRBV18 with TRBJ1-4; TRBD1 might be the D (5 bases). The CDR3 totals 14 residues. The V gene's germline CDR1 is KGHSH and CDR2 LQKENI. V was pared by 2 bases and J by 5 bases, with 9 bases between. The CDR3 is CASSPGALNEKLFF. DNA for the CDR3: TGTGCCAGCTCACCAGGGGCACTGAATGAAAAACTGTTTTTT.

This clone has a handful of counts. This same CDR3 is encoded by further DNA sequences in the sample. CDR3 region: CASSEVGEQYF. DNA of the CDR3: TGTGCCAGCAGTGAAGTGGGCGAGCAGTACTTC. The V gene is TRBV2, the J gene TRBJ2-7; D unclear. This CDR3 is 11 amino acids long. V lost 1 base to trimming and J lost 6 bases, with 4 bases between them. Germline V gene sequence: CDR1 SNHLY, CDR2 FYNNEI.